Listed below are T cell receptor beta chains from one sample, sequenced in a study of early T cells in non-severe SARS-CoV-2 infection. One entry per CDR3 protein results from TCRdb running MiXCR on the 5' RACE reads. This sample has tens of thousands of distinct CDR3 sequences, with around 5.2% found just once. Sequenced sample: whole blood. Source of these receptors: an adult who was a healthcare worker with PCR-confirmed SARS-CoV-2 infection or an uninfected control (not recorded which). Each CDR3 is given with its conserved first and last residue. The D gene is left open where the match is weak. Size tells how often a clone was seen (once, few, many) or the class of an expanded clone, and some rows leave it out.

CDR3 DNA: TGTGCCACCAGTGATTTATATGGCGGTGAAGCTTTCTTT
CDR3 protein: CATSDLYGGEAFF
clone size: .
V gene: TRBV24-1
J gene: TRBJ1-1
D gene: .

CDR3 DNA: TGTGCCAGCAGCCTGGACAGTATGAACCCCCACTCTGAAGCTTTCTTT
CDR3 protein: CASSLDSMNPHSEAFF
clone size: many
V gene: TRBV6-4
J gene: TRBJ1-1
D gene: .

CDR3 DNA: TGCGCCAGCAGCCAAGAAGGACTGGGAAAAAACATTCAGTACTTC
CDR3 protein: CASSQEGLGKNIQYF
clone size: many
V gene: TRBV4-3
J gene: TRBJ2-4
D gene: .

CDR3 DNA: TGCAGCGTTGAATGGCAGTCTGGGGCCAACGTCCTGACTTTC
CDR3 protein: CSVEWQSGANVLTF
clone size: many
V gene: TRBV29-1
J gene: TRBJ2-6
D gene: .

CDR3 DNA: TGTGCCTGGAGTGTGGGACTAGCGGGGGGCGCAGATACGCAGTATTTT
CDR3 protein: CAWSVGLAGGADTQYF
clone size: many
V gene: TRBV30
J gene: TRBJ2-3
D gene: TRBD2

CDR3 DNA: TGCGCCAGCAGCTTGCGGGCGGGGGACACTGAAGCTTTCTTT
CDR3 protein: CASSLRAGDTEAFF
clone size: many
V gene: TRBV5-1
J gene: TRBJ1-1
D gene: .

CDR3 DNA: TGCGCCAGCAGCTATAGCGGGCTCTCCTACAATGAGCAGTTCTTC
CDR3 protein: CASSYSGLSYNEQFF
clone size: many
V gene: TRBV5-1
J gene: TRBJ2-1
D gene: TRBD2

CDR3 DNA: TGTGCCAGCAGCCAAGGAGAGGCTAGCGGGAGTCTCAACACCGGGGAGCTGTTTTTT
CDR3 protein: CASSQGEASGSLNTGELFF
clone size: .
V gene: TRBV4-2
J gene: TRBJ2-2
D gene: TRBD2

CDR3 DNA: TGTGCCTGGACTCTCCGCGGAACAGCCTATGGCTACACCTTC
CDR3 protein: CAWTLRGTAYGYTF
clone size: many
V gene: TRBV30
J gene: TRBJ1-2
D gene: .

CDR3 DNA: TGCGCCAGCAGGTCAACGACAGGGGGTCAGCCCCAGCATTTT
CDR3 protein: CASRSTTGGQPQHF
clone size: many
V gene: TRBV5-1
J gene: TRBJ1-5
D gene: TRBD1

CDR3 DNA: TGTGCCAGCAGCTGGGAAATGGTGGCCCTTGAAGCTTTCTTT
CDR3 protein: CASSWEMVALEAFF
clone size: many
V gene: TRBV7-9
J gene: TRBJ1-1
D gene: .

CDR3 DNA: TGTGCCAGCAGTTTTGAGGGCAGCGGGGCCGAACACCGGGAGCTGTTTTTT
CDR3 protein: CASSFEGSGAEHRELFF
clone size: .
V gene: TRBV12-3/TRBV12-4
J gene: TRBJ2-2
D gene: TRBD2

CDR3 DNA: TGTGCCAGCAGCATTAGCGGGACCTCCTACGAGCAGTACTTC
CDR3 protein: CASSISGTSYEQYF
clone size: few
V gene: TRBV7-9
J gene: TRBJ2-7
D gene: TRBD2

CDR3 DNA: TGTGCCAGCAGCTTGAGGGGGACAGAGTCCTACAATGAGCAGTTCTTC
CDR3 protein: CASSLRGTESYNEQFF
clone size: many
V gene: TRBV5-5
J gene: TRBJ2-1
D gene: TRBD1

CDR3 DNA: TGTGCCAGCAGCTCAAAATGGACAGGTCCCAACGAGCAGTACTTC
CDR3 protein: CASSSKWTGPNEQYF
clone size: few
V gene: TRBV7-2
J gene: TRBJ2-7
D gene: TRBD1

CDR3 DNA: TGCAGCGTTGAAAAAGCGGGAGTGGGGACAGATACGCAGTATTTT
CDR3 protein: CSVEKAGVGTDTQYF
clone size: many
V gene: TRBV29-1
J gene: TRBJ2-3
D gene: TRBD2

CDR3 DNA: TGCAGTGCCCAAGGGACTAGCGGGAGATCAACCTACGAGCAGTACTTC
CDR3 protein: CSAQGTSGRSTYEQYF
clone size: many
V gene: TRBV20-1
J gene: TRBJ2-7
D gene: TRBD2

CDR3 DNA: TGCAGTGCTAGACTAGCGGCCTACGAGCAGTACTTC
CDR3 protein: CSARLAAYEQYF
clone size: .
V gene: TRBV20-1
J gene: TRBJ2-7
D gene: TRBD2

CDR3 DNA: TGTGCCACCAGCAGAGGAACAGGGTACGCCGGGGAGCTGTTTTTT
CDR3 protein: CATSRGTGYAGELFF
clone size: few
V gene: TRBV15
J gene: TRBJ2-2
D gene: .

CDR3 DNA: TGCAGTGCCAGACTGAGGGGACCGAGCACAGATACGCAGTATTTT
CDR3 protein: CSARLRGPSTDTQYF
clone size: many
V gene: TRBV20-1
J gene: TRBJ2-3
D gene: .

CDR3 DNA: TGTGCCAGCAGCCTTAATATCAGGGGAGCTGAAGCTTTCTTT
CDR3 protein: CASSLNIRGAEAFF
clone size: many
V gene: TRBV3-1
J gene: TRBJ1-1
D gene: .

CDR3 DNA: TGTGCCAGCAGCCAAGTTGGTCGTCGGGATACGCAGTATTTT
CDR3 protein: CASSQVGRRDTQYF
clone size: many
V gene: TRBV3-1
J gene: TRBJ2-3
D gene: .

CDR3 DNA: TGCAGCGTTCGCTCTAGCGGGGGAGAGACCCAGTACTTC
CDR3 protein: CSVRSSGGETQYF
clone size: .
V gene: TRBV29-1
J gene: TRBJ2-5
D gene: TRBD2

CDR3 DNA: TGTGCCACCAGCAGAGCAACGGGAGGGCCTCAAGAGACCCAGTACTTC
CDR3 protein: CATSRATGGPQETQYF
clone size: many
V gene: TRBV15
J gene: TRBJ2-5
D gene: TRBD2

CDR3 DNA: TGTGCCAGCTCACCGGGACCTGACAGGTTCGAAAAACTGTTTTTT
CDR3 protein: CASSPGPDRFEKLFF
clone size: many
V gene: TRBV18
J gene: TRBJ1-4
D gene: .

CDR3 DNA: TGCAGTGCTAGGGAATACAATAAGCAGTTCTTC
CDR3 protein: CSAREYNKQFF
clone size: many
V gene: TRBV20-1
J gene: TRBJ2-1
D gene: .

CDR3 DNA: TGTGCCAGCAGAGCGGACACTGAAGCTTTCTTT
CDR3 protein: CASRADTEAFF
clone size: many
V gene: TRBV12-3/TRBV12-4
J gene: TRBJ1-1
D gene: .

CDR3 DNA: TGTGCCAGCAAAAGGGGCGCGGGGGGAGAGACCCAGTACTTC
CDR3 protein: CASKRGAGGETQYF
clone size: .
V gene: TRBV11-2
J gene: TRBJ2-5
D gene: TRBD2

CDR3 DNA: TGTGCCAGCAGTTCAGGGGGAGCCGGGGAGCTGTTTTTT
CDR3 protein: CASSSGGAGELFF
clone size: few
V gene: TRBV7-2
J gene: TRBJ2-2
D gene: TRBD1

CDR3 DNA: TGTGCCAGCAGCTTAAGGGTCGGGGCAGATACGCAGTATTTT
CDR3 protein: CASSLRVGADTQYF
clone size: many
V gene: TRBV7-2
J gene: TRBJ2-3
D gene: .

CDR3 DNA: TGTGCCAGCAGCCAGGGATCATCTAGCACAGATACGCAGTATTTT
CDR3 protein: CASSQGSSSTDTQYF
clone size: few
V gene: TRBV6-4
J gene: TRBJ2-3
D gene: .

CDR3 DNA: TGTGCCAGCAGCTTCCCTGGGGGGGGTAGAAATGAGCAGTTCTTC
CDR3 protein: CASSFPGGGRNEQFF
clone size: many
V gene: TRBV7-9
J gene: TRBJ2-1
D gene: TRBD2

CDR3 DNA: TGTGCCAGCAGTGTCAGGGGGGATACGCAGTATTTT
CDR3 protein: CASSVRGDTQYF
clone size: few
V gene: TRBV27
J gene: TRBJ2-3
D gene: TRBD1

CDR3 DNA: TGCAGTGCTAGAGATGTGCCCGGGGCCTCCCACTCCACAGATACGCAGTATTTT
CDR3 protein: CSARDVPGASHSTDTQYF
clone size: many
V gene: TRBV20-1
J gene: TRBJ2-3
D gene: .

CDR3 DNA: TGTGCCAGCAGCTTAGCGGCGGCGGGGGGATTCGGGACAGATACGCAGTATTTT
CDR3 protein: CASSLAAAGGFGTDTQYF
clone size: many
V gene: TRBV7-9
J gene: TRBJ2-3
D gene: TRBD2

CDR3 DNA: TGTGCCAGCAGCCAAACGTGGGACAGGGGTAGGGGGATGAACACTGAAGCTTTCTTT
CDR3 protein: CASSQTWDRGRGMNTEAFF
clone size: many
V gene: TRBV6-5
J gene: TRBJ1-1
D gene: TRBD1

CDR3 DNA: TGTGCCATCAGTAGGGACATTAGCACAGATACGCAGTATTTT
CDR3 protein: CAISRDISTDTQYF
clone size: many
V gene: TRBV10-3
J gene: TRBJ2-3
D gene: .

CDR3 DNA: TGCGCCAGCAGTGGGGACGGTACCTACTATGGCTACACCTTC
CDR3 protein: CASSGDGTYYGYTF
clone size: .
V gene: TRBV5-1
J gene: TRBJ1-2
D gene: .

CDR3 DNA: TGTGCCAGTACCAAGGACAGGGACGGCGGAGGCTACACCTTC
CDR3 protein: CASTKDRDGGGYTF
clone size: few
V gene: TRBV19
J gene: TRBJ1-2
D gene: TRBD1

CDR3 DNA: TGCGCCAGCAGCTTGGGAACAACAGAGAGCTCTGGAAACACCATATATTTT
CDR3 protein: CASSLGTTESSGNTIYF
clone size: .
V gene: TRBV5-1
J gene: TRBJ1-3
D gene: .

CDR3 DNA: TGTGCCAGCAGCGCGGGACAGGGCTCCCACAATGAGCAGTTCTTC
CDR3 protein: CASSAGQGSHNEQFF
clone size: many
V gene: TRBV7-9
J gene: TRBJ2-1
D gene: TRBD1

CDR3 DNA: TGTGCCAGCAGCTTAGTTGGCGGGGGGCCAGCAGATACGCAGTATTTT
CDR3 protein: CASSLVGGGPADTQYF
clone size: few
V gene: TRBV11-2
J gene: TRBJ2-3
D gene: TRBD2

CDR3 DNA: TGCGCCAGCAGCCAGCGGGGGGCCTACGAGCAGTACTTC
CDR3 protein: CASSQRGAYEQYF
clone size: few
V gene: TRBV5-1
J gene: TRBJ2-7
D gene: TRBD2

CDR3 DNA: TGTGCCAGCAGCTTAGGTGAGAGGGCCCATGGAGATACGCAGTATTTT
CDR3 protein: CASSLGERAHGDTQYF
clone size: many
V gene: TRBV7-2
J gene: TRBJ2-3
D gene: .

CDR3 DNA: TGTGCCAGCAGTGCAGCCAACGGGGCAGATACGCAGTATTTT
CDR3 protein: CASSAANGADTQYF
clone size: many
V gene: TRBV6-4
J gene: TRBJ2-3
D gene: .

CDR3 DNA: TGTGCCTGGAGTAAGGGAACGAACACCGGGGAGCTGTTTTTT
CDR3 protein: CAWSKGTNTGELFF
clone size: many
V gene: TRBV30
J gene: TRBJ2-2
D gene: .

CDR3 DNA: TGTGCCAGCAGTCCCGGACTAGCGGGAGTAGGCGGGGAGCTGTTTTTT
CDR3 protein: CASSPGLAGVGGELFF
clone size: few
V gene: TRBV2
J gene: TRBJ2-2
D gene: TRBD2

CDR3 DNA: TGCAGCGTTGCCAGGGCCGCTGGAAACACCATATATTTT
CDR3 protein: CSVARAAGNTIYF
clone size: many
V gene: TRBV29-1
J gene: TRBJ1-3
D gene: .

CDR3 DNA: TGTGCCAGCAGCTTCTGGCTAGCGGGGGGATTGGGAGAGCAGTTCTTC
CDR3 protein: CASSFWLAGGLGEQFF
clone size: .
V gene: TRBV11-2
J gene: TRBJ2-1
D gene: TRBD2